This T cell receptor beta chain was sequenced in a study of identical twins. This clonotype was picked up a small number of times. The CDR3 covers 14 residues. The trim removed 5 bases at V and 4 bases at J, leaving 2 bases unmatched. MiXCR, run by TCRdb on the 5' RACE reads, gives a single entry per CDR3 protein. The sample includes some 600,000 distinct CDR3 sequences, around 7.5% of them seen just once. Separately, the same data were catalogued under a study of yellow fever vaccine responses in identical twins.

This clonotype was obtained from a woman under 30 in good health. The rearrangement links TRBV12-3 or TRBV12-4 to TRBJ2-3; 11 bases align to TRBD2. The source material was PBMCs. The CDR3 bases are TGTGCCAGCAGTGCTAGCGGGGGGCCAGATACGCAGTATTTT. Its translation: CASSASGGPDTQYF.